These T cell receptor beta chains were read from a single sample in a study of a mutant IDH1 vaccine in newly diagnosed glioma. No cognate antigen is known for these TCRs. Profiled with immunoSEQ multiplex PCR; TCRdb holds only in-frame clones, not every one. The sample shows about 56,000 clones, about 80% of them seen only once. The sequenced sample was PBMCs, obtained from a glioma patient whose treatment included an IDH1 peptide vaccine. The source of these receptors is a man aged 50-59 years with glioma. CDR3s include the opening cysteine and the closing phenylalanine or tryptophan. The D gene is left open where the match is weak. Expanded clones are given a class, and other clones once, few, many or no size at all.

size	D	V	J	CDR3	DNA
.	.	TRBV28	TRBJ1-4	CASSPGGVGKLFF	TGTGCCAGCAGTCCGGGGGGGGTTGGAAAACTGTTTTTT
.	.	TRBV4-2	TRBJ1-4	CASSQVVGAGEKLFF	TGTGCCAGCAGCCAAGTAGTTGGGGCAGGGGAAAAACTGTTTTTT
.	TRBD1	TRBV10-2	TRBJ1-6	CASRGQGQNSPLHF	TGCGCCAGCAGGGGACAGGGGCAGAATTCACCCCTCCACTTT
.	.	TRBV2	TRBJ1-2	CASIAGAGYGYTF	TGTGCCAGCATTGCGGGAGCCGGGTATGGCTACACCTTC
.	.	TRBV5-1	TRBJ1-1	CASSTPGGTEAFF	TGCGCCAGCAGCACTCCCGGGGGGACTGAAGCTTTCTTT
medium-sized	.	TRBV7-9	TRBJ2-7	CASTVEGVYEQYF	TGTGCCAGCACCGTTGAGGGGGTCTACGAGCAGTACTTC
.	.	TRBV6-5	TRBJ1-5	CASHAGGNQPQHF	TGTGCCAGTCACGCAGGGGGCAATCAGCCCCAGCATTTT
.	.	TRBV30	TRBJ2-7	CAWSQTRLNEQYF	TGTGCCTGGAGTCAAACGAGACTGAACGAGCAGTACTTC
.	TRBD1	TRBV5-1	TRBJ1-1	CASSLSQGARMDTEAFF	TGCGCCAGCAGCTTGTCACAGGGGGCGCGTATGGACACTGAAGCTTTCTTT
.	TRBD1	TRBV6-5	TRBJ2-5	CASRRTGYQETQYF	TGTGCCAGCAGGCGGACAGGGTACCAAGAGACCCAGTACTTC
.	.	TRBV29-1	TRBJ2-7	CSVYGGTYEQYF	TGCAGCGTTTATGGGGGGACCTACGAGCAGTACTTC
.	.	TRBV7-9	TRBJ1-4	CASSLSRGGSLRFEKLFF	TGTGCCAGCAGCTTATCCCGGGGAGGTAGCTTGAGATTTGAAAAACTGTTTTTT
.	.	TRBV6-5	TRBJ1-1	CASRQGTLNTEAFF	TGTGCCAGCAGACAGGGAACTTTGAACACTGAAGCTTTCTTT
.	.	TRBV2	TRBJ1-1	CASSSIRMGDTEAFF	TGTGCCAGCAGTTCGATAAGGATGGGGGACACTGAAGCTTTCTTT
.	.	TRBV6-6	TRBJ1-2	CASNSRGASRGYTF	TGTGCCAGCAATAGTCGAGGGGCCTCTCGGGGCTACACCTTC
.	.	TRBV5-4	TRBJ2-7	CASSADAVSAYEQYF	TGTGCCAGCAGCGCGGACGCGGTGTCGGCCTACGAGCAGTACTTC
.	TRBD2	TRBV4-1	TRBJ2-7	CASSQVPGTSGGYEQYF	TGCGCCAGCAGCCAAGTTCCTGGGACTAGCGGGGGCTACGAGCAGTACTTC
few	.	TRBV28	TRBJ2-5	CASSPLTGLGGETQYF	TGTGCCAGCAGTCCCCTAACCGGGCTGGGGGGAGAGACCCAGTACTTC
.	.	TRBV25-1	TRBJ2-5	CASSDTSDIQETQYF	TGTGCCAGCAGTGATACCTCTGACATCCAAGAGACCCAGTACTTC
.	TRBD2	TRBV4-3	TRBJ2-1	CASSQLLAGISYNEQFF	TGCGCCAGCAGCCAGTTACTAGCGGGGATATCCTACAATGAGCAGTTCTTC
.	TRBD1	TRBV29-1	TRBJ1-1	CSAGGQGVSEAFF	TGCAGCGCCGGGGGACAGGGGGTATCTGAAGCTTTCTTT
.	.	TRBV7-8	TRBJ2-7	CASSLDGVYEQYF	TGTGCCAGCAGTCTTGACGGGGTCTACGAGCAGTACTTC
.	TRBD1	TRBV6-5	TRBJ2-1	CASSAWGTADDEQFF	TGTGCCAGCAGTGCCTGGGGGACAGCGGATGATGAGCAGTTCTTC
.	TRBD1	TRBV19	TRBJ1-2	CASSIRGQGAVVRGYTF	TGTGCCAGTAGTATAAGGGGACAGGGGGCGGTCGTCCGTGGCTACACCTTC
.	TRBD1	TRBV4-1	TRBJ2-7	CASSLEDRGFSYEQYF	TGCGCCAGCAGCCTAGAGGACAGGGGGTTTTCCTACGAGCAGTACTTC
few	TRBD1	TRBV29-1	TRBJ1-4	CSVGAGTGNEKLFF	TGCAGCGTTGGGGCCGGGACAGGGAATGAAAAACTGTTTTTT
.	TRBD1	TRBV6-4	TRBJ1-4	CAGPGQVNEKLFF	TGTGCCGGCCCCGGACAGGTTAATGAAAAACTGTTTTTT
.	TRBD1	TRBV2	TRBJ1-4	CASSEANDRAEKLFF	TGTGCCAGCAGTGAAGCGAACGACAGGGCTGAAAAACTGTTTTTT
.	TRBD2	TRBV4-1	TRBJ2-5	CASSQVPSGGGETQYF	TGCGCCAGCAGCCAAGTCCCTAGCGGGGGGGGAGAGACCCAGTACTTC
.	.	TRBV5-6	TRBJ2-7	CASSLQTLKEYF	TGTGCCAGCAGCTTGCAGACACTCAAAGAGTACTTC
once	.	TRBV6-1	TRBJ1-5	CASSVEPYSNQPQHF	TGTGCCAGCAGTGTCGAACCTTATAGCAATCAGCCCCAGCATTTT
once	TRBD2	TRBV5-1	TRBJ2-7	CASSLSRGERGIYEQYF	TGCGCCAGCAGCTTGTCTCGAGGGGAGCGGGGGATCTACGAGCAGTACTTC
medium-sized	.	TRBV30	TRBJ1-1	CAWRIHGTNTEAFF	TGTGCCTGGAGGATCCACGGTACGAACACTGAAGCTTTCTTT
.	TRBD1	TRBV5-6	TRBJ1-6	CASSPRDRGRSPLHF	TGTGCCAGCAGCCCCCGGGACAGGGGTAGATCACCCCTCCACTTT
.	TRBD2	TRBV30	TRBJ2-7	CAWSGRAGGMYEQYF	TGTGCCTGGAGTGGTCGAGCGGGGGGGATGTACGAGCAGTACTTC
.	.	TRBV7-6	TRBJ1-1	CASSLGGANTEAFF	TGTGCCAGCAGCTTAGGGGGGGCCAACACTGAAGCTTTCTTT
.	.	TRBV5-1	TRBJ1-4	CASSFGGEKLFF	TGCGCCAGCAGCTTCGGGGGAGAAAAACTGTTTTTT
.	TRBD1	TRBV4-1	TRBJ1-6	CASSQEGQGTGDSPLHF	TGCGCCAGCAGCCAAGAGGGTCAGGGGACAGGGGATTCACCCCTCCACTTT
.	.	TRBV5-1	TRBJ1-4	CASSLATATNEKLFF	TGCGCCAGCAGCTTGGCGACCGCAACTAATGAAAAACTGTTTTTT
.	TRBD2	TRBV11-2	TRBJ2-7	CASSSGTSGVDEQYF	TGTGCCAGCAGCTCCGGGACTAGCGGGGTCGACGAGCAGTACTTC
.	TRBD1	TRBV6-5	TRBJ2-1	CASRAGTGGNEQFF	TGTGCCAGCAGAGCCGGGACAGGGGGCAATGAGCAGTTCTTC
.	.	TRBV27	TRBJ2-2	CASQRGSNTGELFF	TGTGCCTCTCAAAGGGGGTCGAACACCGGGGAGCTGTTTTTT
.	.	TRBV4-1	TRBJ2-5	CASSLLLRETQYF	TGCGCCAGCAGCCTGCTACTAAGGGAGACCCAGTACTTC
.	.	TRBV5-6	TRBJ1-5	CASSKRVIENQPQHF	TGTGCCAGCAGCAAGAGGGTAATCGAAAATCAGCCCCAGCATTTT
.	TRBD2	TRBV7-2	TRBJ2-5	CASSFQRGRTQYF	TGTGCCAGCAGCTTCCAGCGGGGGAGGACCCAGTACTTC
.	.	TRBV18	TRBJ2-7	CASSPTTGTNEQYF	TGTGCCAGCTCACCCACAACAGGTACTAACGAGCAGTACTTC
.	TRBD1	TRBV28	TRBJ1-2	CASSSLQGRYGYTF	TGTGCCAGCAGTTCCTTACAGGGGAGATATGGCTACACCTTC
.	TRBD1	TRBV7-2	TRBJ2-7	CASSPERGLEQYF	TGTGCCAGCAGCCCCGAGAGGGGGCTTGAGCAGTACTTC
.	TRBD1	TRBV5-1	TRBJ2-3	CASSTGQGLPTDTQYF	TGCGCCAGCAGCACAGGACAGGGTTTACCCACAGATACGCAGTATTTT
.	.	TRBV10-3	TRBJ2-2	CAISAEPGELFF	TGTGCCATCAGTGCAGAGCCCGGGGAGCTGTTTTTT
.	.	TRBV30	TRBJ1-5	CAWSVDSNQPQHF	TGTGCCTGGAGTGTGGACAGCAATCAGCCCCAGCATTTT